This T cell receptor beta chain was obtained from a study of blood T cells in healthy people across ages. A second about 7 to 11 cycle PCR used barcoded and J-beta primers. TCRdb ran MiXCR on the 5' RACE reads and lists one entry per CDR3 protein. The sample lists over 550,000 distinct CDR3 sequences; about 30% were seen once. The CDR3 length is 13 residues. CDR1 SGHTA and CDR2 FQGNSA come from the germline V gene. A few counts support this clonotype. One end of the junction is discordant with germline, which a read error may explain. The chain recombines TRBV7-2 with TRBJ1-1; no firm D call. Sequenced material: blood. The receptor comes from a woman of 80 years or more in good health. CDR3 coding DNA: TGTGCCAGCAGCTTAGGGCGAAACACTGGAGCTTTCTTT. Protein product: CASSLGRNTGAFF.